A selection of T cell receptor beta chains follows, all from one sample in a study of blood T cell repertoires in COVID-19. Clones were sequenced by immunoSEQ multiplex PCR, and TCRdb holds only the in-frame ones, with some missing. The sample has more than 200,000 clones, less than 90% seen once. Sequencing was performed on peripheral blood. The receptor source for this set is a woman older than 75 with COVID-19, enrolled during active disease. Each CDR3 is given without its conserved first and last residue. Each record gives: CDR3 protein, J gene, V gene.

CDR3 protein: ASSYSFGGTGNTIY
J gene: TRBJ1-3
V gene: TRBV6-5

CDR3 protein: ASSIDLETGGRETQY
J gene: TRBJ2-5
V gene: TRBV19

CDR3 protein: ASSLDRGQPQH
J gene: TRBJ1-5
V gene: TRBV7-2

CDR3 protein: ASSDSYGYT
J gene: TRBJ1-2
V gene: TRBV28

CDR3 protein: ASTSGTAFSGNTIY
J gene: TRBJ1-3
V gene: TRBV3-1/TRBV3-2

CDR3 protein: AWSARTPGGTNNEQF
J gene: TRBJ2-1
V gene: TRBV30

CDR3 protein: ASSLLGTGNSPLH
J gene: TRBJ1-6
V gene: TRBV27

CDR3 protein: ASSSDRGLENQPQH
J gene: TRBJ1-5
V gene: TRBV5-4

CDR3 protein: ASSLPQGGNYGYT
J gene: TRBJ1-2
V gene: TRBV5-1

CDR3 protein: ASSHLFLKGGTYEQY
J gene: TRBJ2-7
V gene: TRBV4-1

CDR3 protein: ASSLSPGQGGVGANVLT
J gene: TRBJ2-6
V gene: TRBV5-1

CDR3 protein: ASSPGSAGGGYT
J gene: TRBJ1-2
V gene: TRBV18

CDR3 protein: ASSDLRTSGGTDTQY
J gene: TRBJ2-3
V gene: TRBV2

CDR3 protein: ATGGVRQTSTDTQY
J gene: TRBJ2-3
V gene: TRBV7-2

CDR3 protein: ATSLVSTYEQY
J gene: TRBJ2-7
V gene: TRBV15

CDR3 protein: ASSLPGGGEKLF
J gene: TRBJ1-4
V gene: TRBV5-8

CDR3 protein: ASSRLQGDQPQH
J gene: TRBJ1-5
V gene: TRBV4-1

CDR3 protein: SASQGQPQH
J gene: TRBJ1-5
V gene: TRBV20-1

CDR3 protein: ASGRTGRGFGETQY
J gene: TRBJ2-5
V gene: TRBV5-1

CDR3 protein: ASSLGGGGTYNEQF
J gene: TRBJ2-1
V gene: TRBV7-9

CDR3 protein: ASESLTGSNTGELF
J gene: TRBJ2-2
V gene: TRBV19

CDR3 protein: ASSLGGQGGGYT
J gene: TRBJ1-2
V gene: TRBV7-2

CDR3 protein: ASSYSPGGYT
J gene: TRBJ1-2
V gene: TRBV6-2/TRBV6-3

CDR3 protein: ASRSRSGQETQY
J gene: TRBJ2-5
V gene: TRBV6-5

CDR3 protein: ASTDYMNTEAF
J gene: TRBJ1-1
V gene: TRBV28

CDR3 protein: ASRGSGYEQY
J gene: TRBJ2-7
V gene: TRBV7-2

CDR3 protein: ASSLGTGYEQY
J gene: TRBJ2-7
V gene: TRBV5-1

CDR3 protein: SVSGTGVEAF
J gene: TRBJ1-1
V gene: TRBV29-1

CDR3 protein: ASSQDHSNYGYT
J gene: TRBJ1-2
V gene: TRBV4-3

CDR3 protein: ASSDVQGQWRLF
J gene: TRBJ1-4
V gene: TRBV19

CDR3 protein: ASSPRSAGESGYT
J gene: TRBJ1-2
V gene: TRBV18

CDR3 protein: ASARQELPNQPQH
J gene: TRBJ1-5
V gene: TRBV2

CDR3 protein: ASSPSGGYNSPLH
J gene: TRBJ1-6
V gene: TRBV7-3

CDR3 protein: ASRASGTPLTEQY
J gene: TRBJ2-7
V gene: TRBV2

CDR3 protein: ASSSKQLAGTDTQY
J gene: TRBJ2-3
V gene: TRBV5-4

CDR3 protein: ASSRTEGAGGPYEQY
J gene: TRBJ2-7
V gene: TRBV7-2

CDR3 protein: ASSPPSSRSTGELF
J gene: TRBJ2-2
V gene: TRBV18

CDR3 protein: ASSQAPSGVDTDTQY
J gene: TRBJ2-3
V gene: TRBV3-1/TRBV3-2

CDR3 protein: ASSLVEAPGTEAF
J gene: TRBJ1-1
V gene: TRBV5-4

CDR3 protein: ASSPANWRLDGNEQF
J gene: TRBJ2-1
V gene: TRBV7-2

CDR3 protein: ASRRIEAGGTGELF
J gene: TRBJ2-2
V gene: TRBV5-1

CDR3 protein: ATSRGRTGGGYGYT
J gene: TRBJ1-2
V gene: TRBV15

CDR3 protein: ASSVSGGARGTQY
J gene: TRBJ2-3
V gene: TRBV9

CDR3 protein: ASSPHLTGTEAF
J gene: TRBJ1-1
V gene: TRBV11-2

CDR3 protein: ASSLGGGNTDTQY
J gene: TRBJ2-3
V gene: TRBV5-4

CDR3 protein: ATSDSGTGGSYGYT
J gene: TRBJ1-2
V gene: TRBV24-1

CDR3 protein: ASSLVSATYGYT
J gene: TRBJ1-2
V gene: TRBV5-1

CDR3 protein: ASSSARGNSYNEQF
J gene: TRBJ2-1
V gene: TRBV11-3

CDR3 protein: ASSPGGEPGELF
J gene: TRBJ2-2
V gene: TRBV11-3

CDR3 protein: ASSGGLGGELF
J gene: TRBJ2-2
V gene: TRBV5-6

CDR3 protein: ASSYVRVQPKGPLH
J gene: TRBJ1-6
V gene: TRBV6-5

CDR3 protein: ASSSTGGSHQPQH
J gene: TRBJ1-5
V gene: TRBV19

CDR3 protein: SASLFVNTEAF
J gene: TRBJ1-1
V gene: TRBV20-1